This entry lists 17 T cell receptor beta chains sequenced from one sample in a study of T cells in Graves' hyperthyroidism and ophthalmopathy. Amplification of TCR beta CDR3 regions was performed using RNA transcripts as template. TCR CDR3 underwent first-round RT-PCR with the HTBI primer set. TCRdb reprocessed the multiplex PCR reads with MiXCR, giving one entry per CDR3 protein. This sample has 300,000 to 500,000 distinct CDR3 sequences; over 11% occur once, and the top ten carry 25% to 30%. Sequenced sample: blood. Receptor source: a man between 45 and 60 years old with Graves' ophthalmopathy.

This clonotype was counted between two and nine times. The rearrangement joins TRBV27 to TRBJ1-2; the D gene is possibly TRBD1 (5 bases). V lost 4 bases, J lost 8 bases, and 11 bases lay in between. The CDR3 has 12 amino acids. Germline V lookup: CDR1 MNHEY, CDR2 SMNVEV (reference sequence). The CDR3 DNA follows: TGTGCCAGCAGTTCCGTCGGGGGGGGCTACACCTTC. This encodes CASSSVGGGYTF.

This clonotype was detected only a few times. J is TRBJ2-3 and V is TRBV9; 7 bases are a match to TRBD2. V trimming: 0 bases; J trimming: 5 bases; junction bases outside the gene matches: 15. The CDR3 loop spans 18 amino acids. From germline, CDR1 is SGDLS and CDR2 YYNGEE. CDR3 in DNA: TGTGCCAGCAGCGTAGCCGCGGGAGCGGCCTTCCCCTTAGATACGCAGTATTTT. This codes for CASSVAAGAAFPLDTQYF.

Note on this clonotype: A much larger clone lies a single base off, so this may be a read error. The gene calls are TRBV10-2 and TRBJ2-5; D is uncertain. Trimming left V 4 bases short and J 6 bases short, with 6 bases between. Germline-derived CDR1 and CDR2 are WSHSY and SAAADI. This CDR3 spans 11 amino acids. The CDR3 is CASSGEQTQYF. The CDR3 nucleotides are TGCGCCAGCAGTGGAGAGCAGACCCAGTACTTC.

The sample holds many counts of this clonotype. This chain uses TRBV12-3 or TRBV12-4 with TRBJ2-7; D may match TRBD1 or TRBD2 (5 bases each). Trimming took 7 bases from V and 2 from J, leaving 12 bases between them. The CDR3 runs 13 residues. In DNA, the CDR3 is TGTGCCAGCACCCGGGACGCAGCCTACGAGCAGTACTTC. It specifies CASTRDAAYEQYF.

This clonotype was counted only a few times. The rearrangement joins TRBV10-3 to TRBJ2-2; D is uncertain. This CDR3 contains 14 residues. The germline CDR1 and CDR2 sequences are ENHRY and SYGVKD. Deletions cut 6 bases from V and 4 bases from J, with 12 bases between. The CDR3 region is CAIRGSASTGELFF. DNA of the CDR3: TGTGCCATCAGAGGGTCGGCTAGCACCGGGGAGCTGTTTTTT.

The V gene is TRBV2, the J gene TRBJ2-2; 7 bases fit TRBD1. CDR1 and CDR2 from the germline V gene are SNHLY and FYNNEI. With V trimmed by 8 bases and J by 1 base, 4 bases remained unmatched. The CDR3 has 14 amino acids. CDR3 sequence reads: CASARDRNTGELFF. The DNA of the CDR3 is TGTGCCAGCGCCCGGGACAGGAACACCGGGGAGCTGTTTTTT.

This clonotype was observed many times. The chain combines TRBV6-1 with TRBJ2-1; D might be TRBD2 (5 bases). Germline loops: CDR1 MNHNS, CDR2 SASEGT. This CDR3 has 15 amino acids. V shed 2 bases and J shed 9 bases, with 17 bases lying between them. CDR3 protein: CASSELGAGVGEQFF. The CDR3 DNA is TGTGCCAGCAGTGAATTGGGAGCTGGCGTGGGTGAGCAGTTCTTC.

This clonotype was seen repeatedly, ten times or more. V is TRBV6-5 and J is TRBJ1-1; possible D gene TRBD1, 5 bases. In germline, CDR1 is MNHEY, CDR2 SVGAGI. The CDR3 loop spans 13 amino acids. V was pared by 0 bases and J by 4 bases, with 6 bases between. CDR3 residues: CASSYSGGTEAFF. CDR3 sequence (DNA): TGTGCCAGCAGTTACTCGGGGGGCACTGAAGCTTTCTTT.

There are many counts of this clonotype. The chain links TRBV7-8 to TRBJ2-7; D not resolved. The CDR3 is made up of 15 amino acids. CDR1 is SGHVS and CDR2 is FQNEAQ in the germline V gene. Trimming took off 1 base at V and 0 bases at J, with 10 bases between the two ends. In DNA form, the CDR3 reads TGTGCCAGCAGCTTAGTCACGGGCAACTCCTACGAGCAGTACTTC. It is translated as CASSLVTGNSYEQYF.

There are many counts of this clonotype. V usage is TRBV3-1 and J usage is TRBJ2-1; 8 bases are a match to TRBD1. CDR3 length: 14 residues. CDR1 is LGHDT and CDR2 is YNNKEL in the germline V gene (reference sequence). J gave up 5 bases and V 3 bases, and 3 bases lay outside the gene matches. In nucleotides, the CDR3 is TGTGCCAGCAGCCAGCTGACAGGGGACAATGAGCAGTTCTTC. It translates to CASSQLTGDNEQFF.

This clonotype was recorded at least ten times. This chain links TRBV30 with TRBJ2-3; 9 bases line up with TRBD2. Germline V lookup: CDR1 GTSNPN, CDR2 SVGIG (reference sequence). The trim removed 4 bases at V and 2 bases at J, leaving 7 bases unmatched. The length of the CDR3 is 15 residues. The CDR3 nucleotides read TGTGCCTGGAACACCGGACTAGCGTTCACAGATACGCAGTATTTT. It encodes CAWNTGLAFTDTQYF.

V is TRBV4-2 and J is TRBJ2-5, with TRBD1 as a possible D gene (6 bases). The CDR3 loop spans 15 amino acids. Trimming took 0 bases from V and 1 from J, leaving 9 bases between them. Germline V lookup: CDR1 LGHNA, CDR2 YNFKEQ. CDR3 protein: CASSQDRTAQETQYF. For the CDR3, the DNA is TGTGCCAGCAGCCAAGACAGGACAGCCCAAGAGACCCAGTACTTC.

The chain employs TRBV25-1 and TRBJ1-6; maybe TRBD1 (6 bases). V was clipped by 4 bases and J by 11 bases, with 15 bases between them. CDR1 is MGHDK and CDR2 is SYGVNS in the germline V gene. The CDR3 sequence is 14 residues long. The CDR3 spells CASSALGGATPLHF. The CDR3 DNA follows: TGTGCCAGCAGTGCGCTCGGGGGGGCGACACCCCTCCACTTT.

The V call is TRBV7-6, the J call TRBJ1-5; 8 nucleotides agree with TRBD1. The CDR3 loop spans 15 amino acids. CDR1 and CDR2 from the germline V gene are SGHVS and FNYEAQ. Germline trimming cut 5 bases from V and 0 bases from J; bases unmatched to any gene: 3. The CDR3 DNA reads TGTGCCAGCAGCCGTGACAGGGGTAGCAATCAGCCCCAGCATTTT. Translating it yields CASSRDRGSNQPQHF.

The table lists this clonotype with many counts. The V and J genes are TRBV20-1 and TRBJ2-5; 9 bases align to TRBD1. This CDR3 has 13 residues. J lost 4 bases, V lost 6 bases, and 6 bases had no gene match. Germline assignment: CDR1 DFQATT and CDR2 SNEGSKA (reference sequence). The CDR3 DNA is TGCAGTGCCCCCGGGACAGGGATAGAGACCCAGTACTTC. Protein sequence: CSAPGTGIETQYF.

The CDR3 spells CASSQELGLGTGELFF. The CDR3 nucleotides are TGTGCCAGCAGCCAAGAGCTGGGCTTAGGCACCGGGGAGCTGTTTTTT. The chain has TRBV4-2 and TRBJ2-2; D is unclear. The CDR3 length is 16 residues. CDR1 and CDR2 (germline): LGHNA, YNFKEQ. The V end lost 0 bases, the J end lost 4 bases, and 12 bases lay between the germline ends.

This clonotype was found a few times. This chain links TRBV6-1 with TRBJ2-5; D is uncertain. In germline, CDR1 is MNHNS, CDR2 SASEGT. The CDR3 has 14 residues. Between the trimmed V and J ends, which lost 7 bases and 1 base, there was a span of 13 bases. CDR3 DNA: TGTGCCAGCAAAGGAGTGGGCAGCCAAGAGACCCAGTACTTC. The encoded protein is CASKGVGSQETQYF.